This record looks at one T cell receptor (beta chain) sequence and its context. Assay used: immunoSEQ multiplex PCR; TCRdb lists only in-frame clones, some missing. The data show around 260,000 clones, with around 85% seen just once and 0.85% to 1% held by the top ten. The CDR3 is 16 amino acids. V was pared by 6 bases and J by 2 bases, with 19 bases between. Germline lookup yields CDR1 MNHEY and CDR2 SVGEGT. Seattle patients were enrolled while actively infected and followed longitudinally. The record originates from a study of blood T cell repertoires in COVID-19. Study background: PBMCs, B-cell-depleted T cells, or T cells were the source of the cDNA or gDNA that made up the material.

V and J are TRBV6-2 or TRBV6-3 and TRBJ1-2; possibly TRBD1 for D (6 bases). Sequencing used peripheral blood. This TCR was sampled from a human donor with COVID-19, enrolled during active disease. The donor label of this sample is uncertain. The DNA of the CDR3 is TGTGCCAGCAGCCCTACCAGGGGTTATGAGAACTATGGCTACACCTTC. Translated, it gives CASSPTRGYENYGYTF.